The rows below give T cell receptor beta chains drawn from one sample of a study of CD8 T cells in Susac syndrome. TCRdb re-called the immunoSEQ multiplex PCR reads with MiXCR, one entry per CDR3 protein. The table lists 150,000 to 200,000 distinct CDR3 sequences, around 94% of them singletons. Specimen: CD4+ T cells from PBMCs. Receptor source: a human donor in good health. CDR3s include the opening cysteine and the closing phenylalanine or tryptophan. A D gene is named only where the DNA matches it firmly. Size values are once, few and many counts, or a class for expanded clones, and some rows have none.

>.|TRBV9|TRBJ2-5|.
CASSKGEGGQETQYF
TGTGCCAGCTCCAAGGGCGAGGGGGGGCAGGAGACCCAGTACTTC
>.|TRBV20-1|TRBJ2-1|.
CSARGAGLRNEQFF
TGCAGTGCTAGAGGGGCGGGGCTGAGGAATGAGCAGTTCTTC
>.|TRBV29-1|TRBJ1-1|once
CSVARATEAFF
TGCAGCGTTGCCAGGGCCACTGAAGCTTTCTTT
>.|TRBV28|TRBJ1-2|.
CASTVLGSYTF
TGTGCCAGCACCGTATTGGGTAGCTACACCTTC
>TRBD1|TRBV27|TRBJ2-7|.
CASSLSATGSYEQYF
TGTGCCAGCAGTTTATCGGCGACAGGGAGCTACGAGCAGTACTTC
>.|TRBV15|TRBJ1-2|once
CATSRDPQGGVRYGYTF
TGTGCCACCAGCAGAGATCCCCAGGGAGGAGTTAGATATGGCTACACCTTC
>TRBD1|TRBV20-1|TRBJ1-2|.
CSARKQGSDGYTF
TGCAGTGCTAGAAAACAGGGGAGCGATGGCTACACCTTC
>TRBD2|TRBV3-1|TRBJ2-4|.
CASSLLGTSGNIQYF
TGTGCCAGCAGCCTCCTCGGGACTAGCGGAAACATTCAGTACTTC
>.|TRBV20-1|TRBJ1-1|.
CSARVRNMNTEAFF
TGCAGTGCTAGAGTTAGAAACATGAACACTGAAGCTTTCTTT
>.|TRBV7-9|TRBJ2-1|once
CASSSRTVGGSYNEQFF
TGTGCCAGCAGCTCCCGGACGGTGGGGGGCTCCTACAATGAGCAGTTCTTC
>.|TRBV20-1|TRBJ2-3|.
CSAALGNYADTQYF
TGCAGTGCTGCCCTCGGGAACTATGCAGATACGCAGTATTTT
>TRBD1|TRBV7-9|TRBJ2-1|.
CAGRQTGQGRNEQFF
TGTGCCGGACGTCAGACCGGACAGGGGCGCAATGAGCAGTTCTTC
>.|TRBV14|TRBJ2-3|few
CASSPITDTQYF
TGTGCCAGCAGCCCTATCACAGATACGCAGTATTTT
>.|TRBV15|TRBJ2-5|.
CATSRDTSGETQYF
TGTGCCACCAGCAGAGATACGAGTGGAGAGACCCAGTACTTC
>TRBD1|TRBV5-1|TRBJ1-1|.
CASSRYGQGKNTEAFF
TGCGCCAGCAGCCGATATGGACAGGGGAAGAACACTGAAGCTTTCTTT
>TRBD2|TRBV4-3|TRBJ2-7|once
CASSQDWLAGAYEQYF
TGCGCCAGCAGCCAAGATTGGCTAGCGGGGGCCTACGAGCAGTACTTC
>TRBD1|TRBV3-1|TRBJ1-1|.
CASSQLQGAEAFF
TGTGCCAGCAGCCAGTTACAGGGGGCGGAAGCTTTCTTT
>.|TRBV12-3/TRBV12-4|TRBJ2-1|few
CASSLMDEQFF
TGTGCCAGCAGTTTAATGGATGAGCAGTTCTTC
>TRBD1|TRBV14|TRBJ1-2|.
CASSRTGGYYGYTF
TGTGCCAGCAGCCGGACAGGGGGCTACTATGGCTACACCTTC
>TRBD1|TRBV27|TRBJ2-5|.
CASRTGGRGETQYF
TGTGCCAGCAGGACAGGGGGCCGGGGAGAGACCCAGTACTTC
>.|TRBV6-7|TRBJ2-4|.
CASSWRQGGSIQYF
TGTGCCAGCAGTTGGCGCCAGGGTGGGAGCATTCAGTACTTC
>TRBD1|TRBV10-3|TRBJ1-2|.
CASSGGQANYGYTF
TGTGCCTCGTCCGGGGGACAGGCGAACTATGGCTACACCTTC
>TRBD2|TRBV5-4|TRBJ2-1|.
CASSPGTSGLSYNEQFF
TGTGCCAGCAGCCCGGGGACTAGCGGTCTCTCCTACAATGAGCAGTTCTTC
>.|TRBV20-1|TRBJ2-3|.
CSARDSGRTDTQYF
TGCAGTGCTAGAGACAGCGGTAGGACAGATACGCAGTATTTT
>TRBD2|TRBV3-1|TRBJ2-1|.
CASSQDLLAEGNEQFF
TGTGCCAGCAGCCAAGATCTGCTAGCGGAGGGGAATGAGCAGTTCTTC
>TRBD1|TRBV6-1|TRBJ2-7|.
CAGRQGAQDEQYF
TGTGCCGGAAGACAGGGGGCGCAAGACGAGCAGTACTTC
>.|TRBV7-3|TRBJ2-1|.
CASSAQAAPYNEQFF
TGTGCCAGCAGCGCACAGGCAGCCCCTTACAATGAGCAGTTCTTC
>TRBD1|TRBV4-3|TRBJ2-5|.
CASSQEVARGETQYF
TGCGCCAGCAGCCAAGAGGTGGCCAGGGGGGAGACCCAGTACTTC
>.|TRBV27|TRBJ2-5|once
CASSHPGGPGETQYF
TGTGCCAGCAGCCACCCTGGGGGGCCGGGGGAGACCCAGTACTTC
>.|TRBV15|TRBJ2-3|.
CATSRDPARADTQYF
TGTGCCACCAGCAGAGATCCAGCGAGGGCAGATACGCAGTATTTT
>.|TRBV25-1|TRBJ1-4|.
CASSELGEATEKLFF
TGTGCCAGCAGTGAACTAGGAGAGGCGACTGAAAAACTGTTTTTT
>.|TRBV6-6|TRBJ2-1|.
CASSYSFGNEQFF
TGTGCCAGCAGTTACTCGTTTGGGAATGAGCAGTTCTTC
>.|TRBV12-3/TRBV12-4|TRBJ2-5|.
CASSLARRETQYF
TGTGCCAGCAGTTTAGCTCGCCGGGAGACCCAGTACTTC
>.|TRBV20-1|TRBJ2-5|.
CSARPRSRTQETQYF
TGCAGTGCTAGGCCGAGGTCCCGCACCCAAGAGACCCAGTACTTC
>.|TRBV30|TRBJ2-5|.
CAWSVPRETQYF
TGTGCCTGGAGTGTACCTCGGGAGACCCAGTACTTC
>.|TRBV6-2/TRBV6-3|TRBJ2-7|.
CASSYTNGHRPYEQYF
TGTGCCAGCAGTTACACCAATGGGCATAGGCCCTACGAGCAGTACTTC
>TRBD1|TRBV28|TRBJ2-7|.
CASSTQGQGAVEQYF
TGTGCCAGCAGTACACAGGGACAGGGAGCGGTCGAGCAGTACTTC
>TRBD2|TRBV4-1|TRBJ2-6|.
CASRSIGTNNFVLTF
TGCGCCAGCAGAAGTATCGGGACTAACAATTTCGTCCTGACTTTC
>TRBD2|TRBV9|TRBJ2-3|.
CASSVGAGEADTQYF
TGTGCCAGCAGCGTAGGAGCGGGGGAGGCAGATACGCAGTATTTT
>.|TRBV20-1|TRBJ1-6|.
CSARETAFSSYNSPLHF
TGCAGTGCTAGAGAAACTGCGTTTAGCTCCTATAATTCACCCCTCCACTTT
>.|TRBV12-3/TRBV12-4|TRBJ2-2|.
CASSLQAGTGELFF
TGTGCCAGCAGTCTCCAAGCGGGCACCGGGGAGCTGTTTTTT
>.|TRBV20-1|TRBJ2-3|.
CSAQVRVDTQYF
TGCAGTGCCCAGGTCCGGGTAGATACGCAGTATTTT
>.|TRBV20-1|TRBJ1-2|.
CSARDTANYGYTF
TGCAGTGCTAGAGATACCGCGAACTATGGCTACACCTTC
>TRBD1|TRBV29-1|TRBJ2-3|once
CSTERGQGGADTQYF
TGCAGCACGGAAAGGGGACAGGGGGGAGCAGATACGCAGTATTTT
>.|TRBV9|TRBJ2-1|.
CASSGGTPNEQFF
TGTGCCAGCAGCGGCGGGACTCCCAATGAGCAGTTCTTC
>TRBD1|TRBV7-2|TRBJ1-2|.
CASSLWSTGVDGYTF
TGTGCCAGCAGCTTATGGTCGACAGGGGTGGATGGCTACACCTTC
>.|TRBV29-1|TRBJ2-3|once
CSVEPGVEQYF
TGCAGCGTGGAACCTGGGGTGGAGCAGTATTTT
>TRBD1|TRBV14|TRBJ1-3|.
CASSQATGPSGNTIYF
TGTGCCAGCAGCCAAGCGACAGGGCCCTCTGGAAACACCATATATTTT
>.|TRBV14|TRBJ2-3|.
CASSQGYRGDTDTQYF
TGTGCCAGCAGCCAAGGCTACCGGGGCGATACAGATACGCAGTATTTT
>.|TRBV12-3/TRBV12-4|TRBJ2-5|.
CASSLNGVVPETQYF
TGTGCCAGCAGTCTAAATGGAGTAGTCCCGGAGACCCAGTACTTC
>.|TRBV12-3/TRBV12-4|TRBJ2-5|.
CASTTTGASETQYF
TGTGCCAGCACTACAACGGGGGCTTCGGAGACCCAGTACTTC
>.|TRBV3-1|TRBJ2-7|.
CASSSLSYEQYF
TGTGCCAGCAGCAGTTTGTCCTACGAGCAGTACTTC
>.|TRBV29-1|TRBJ2-7|few
CSVEGLGPYEQYF
TGCAGCGTTGAAGGGCTAGGGCCCTACGAGCAGTACTTC
>.|TRBV9|TRBJ1-6|.
CASSVGTGYNSPLHF
TGTGCCAGCAGCGTAGGTACAGGCTATAATTCCCCCCTCCACTTT
>.|TRBV3-1|TRBJ1-1|few
CASSRGKGTEAFF
TGTGCCAGCAGCCGTGGAAAAGGGACTGAAGCTTTCTTT
>TRBD1|TRBV30|TRBJ1-1|.
CAWSATGWNTEAFF
TGTGCCTGGAGTGCGACAGGGTGGAACACTGAAGCTTTCTTT
>.|TRBV20-1|TRBJ2-1|.
CSARVGTLLGNNEQFF
TGCAGTGCTAGAGTCGGGACTTTACTCGGGAACAATGAGCAGTTCTTC
>.|TRBV18|TRBJ1-6|.
CASSRINSPLHF
TGTGCCAGCTCGCGAATTAATTCACCCCTCCACTTT
>TRBD2|TRBV6-6|TRBJ2-5|.
CASSYSTSEETQYF
TGTGCCAGCAGTTACTCGACTAGCGAGGAGACCCAGTACTTC